These 9 T cell receptor beta chains were sequenced from one sample in a study of blood T cells in healthy people across ages. A sample-barcoded 5' primer and a J-beta primer mix were used in a second PCR of about 7 to 12 cycles. TCRdb re-called the 5' RACE reads with MiXCR, one entry per CDR3 protein. The repertoire has 550,000 to 800,000 distinct CDR3 sequences, about 30% of them found once; the top ten carry roughly 15%. Material: blood. The receptors come from a woman older than 75 in good health.

With respect to this clonotype: Being one base from a much bigger clone, this may be a read error. DNA of the CDR3: TGTGCCAGCAGCTTAGGGGTAGGGGGGGATACGCAGTATTTT. Translating it yields CASSLGVGGDTQYF. The chain has TRBV7-2 and TRBJ2-3; the D call may be TRBD1 or TRBD2 (6 bases each). CDR3 length: 14 residues. CDR1 and CDR2 (germline): SGHTA, FQGNSA. V lost 1 base, J lost 6 bases, and 11 bases lay in between.

This clonotype was recorded many times. The chain couples TRBV11-1 to TRBJ2-5, with a possible D match to TRBD2 (6 bases). Germline values: CDR1 SGHAT, CDR2 FQDESV (reference sequence). V gave up 4 bases and J gave up 5 bases, with 17 bases separating them. The CDR3 contains 15 residues. The CDR3 nucleotides read TGTGCCAGCAGCTCTCAGCGGGCCCTGATGGAGACCCAGTACTTC. This gives the protein CASSSQRALMETQYF.

This clonotype was detected only a few times. The chain uses TRBV6-6 and TRBJ2-1, with a possible D match to TRBD2 (6 bases). With 10 bases removed from V and 7 bases from J, the gap between germline ends came to 20 bases. The CDR3 covers 14 residues. Germline CDR1 MNHNY, CDR2 SVGAGI (reference sequence). CDR3 nucleotide sequence: TGTGCCACACACATACCCGGGAGCCGAAATGAGCAGTTCTTC. It is translated as CATHIPGSRNEQFF.

This clonotype was seen repeatedly, ten times or more. The chain carries TRBV20-1 and TRBJ2-1, with 8 positions matching TRBD2. With 2 bases clipped from V and 2 bases from J, the junction kept 8 bases outside the gene matches. From germline, CDR1 is DFQATT and CDR2 SNEGSKA (reference sequence). CDR3 size: 16 residues. The DNA for the CDR3 is TGCAGTGCTAGACAGGGGACGGGACTAGCCTACAATGAGCAGTTCTTC. This translates into CSARQGTGLAYNEQFF.

This clonotype was picked up many times. The V and J genes are TRBV9 and TRBJ1-2; no clear D gene. Trimming left V 2 bases short and J 7 bases short, with 12 bases between. Germline V lookup: CDR1 SGDLS, CDR2 YYNGEE. The CDR3 has 13 residues. This chain's CDR3 is CASSVPGSGGYTF. CDR3 DNA: TGTGCCAGCAGCGTTCCCGGATCTGGTGGCTACACCTTC. Full variable domain (outside the CDR3, taken from reference TRBV9 and TRBJ1-2): DSGVTQTPKHLITATGQRVTLRCSPRSGDLSVYWYQQSLDQGLQFLIQYYNGEERAKGNILERFSAQQFPDLHSELNLSSLELGDSALYFCASSVPGSGGYTFGSGTRLTVV.

This rearrangement joins TRBV18 to TRBJ1-1, with D unresolved. There are 14 residues in the CDR3. V lost 2 bases, J lost 3 bases, and 10 bases lay in between. The germline V gene encodes CDR1 KGHSH and CDR2 LQKENI. In DNA, the CDR3 is TGTGCCAGCTCACCAGCCAGGCGATACACTGAAGCTTTCTTT. Translating gives CASSPARRYTEAFF.

The chain recombines TRBV5-1 with TRBJ2-4, with 7 positions matching TRBD2. The DNA end favors TRBJ2-7, so the J call may be wrong. There are 15 residues in the CDR3. Germline V gene data show CDR1 as SGHRS and CDR2 as YFSETQ. CDR3 DNA: TGCGCCAGCAGCTTGGCGACGGGGGGATTGGACGAGCAGTACTTC. Translating it yields CASSLATGGLDEQYF.

The CDR3 sequence is CASSADVANYGYTF. The CDR3 DNA follows: TGTGCCAGCAGCGCGGACGTAGCTAACTATGGCTACACCTTC. This chain joins TRBV5-6 and TRBJ1-2, with unresolved D. Germline CDR1 and CDR2: SGHDT and YYEEEE. This CDR3 has 14 amino acids. Trimming pared 4 bases from V and 0 bases from J, leaving 10 bases between. The variable domain in full, with the rest retrieved from reference TRBV5-6 and TRBJ1-2, is DAGVTQSPTHLIKTRGQQVTLRCSPKSGHDTVSWYQQALGQGPQFIFQYYEEEERQRGNFPDRFSGHQFPNYSSELNVNALLLGDSALYLCASSADVANYGYTFGSGTRLTVV.

This clonotype showed up just a few times. The chain recombines TRBV6-2 or TRBV6-3 with TRBJ1-6; D might be TRBD1 (6 bases). The CDR3 length is 15 residues. V lost 6 bases and J lost 9, with 18 bases in between. The germline gives CDR1 MNHEY, CDR2 SVGEGT. The CDR3 nucleotides read TGTGCCAGCAGGATGACCGGGACATGGGCTTCACCCCTCCACTTT. Amino acid sequence: CASRMTGTWASPLHF.